This TCR beta chain emerged from a study of pediatric ulcerative colitis. Points from the study as a whole: No controls had the two rectal clonotypes shared by ulcerative colitis patients. A couple of patients had blood samples with substantially reduced template counts. Repertoires came from total lymphocyte DNA, not specific subsets. Ulcerative colitis patients shared more blood-rectal clones than controls.

Produced via immunoSEQ multiplex PCR; TCRdb's table is partial and in-frame only. In the table there are about 64,000 clones, over 65% of which are singletons. The CDR3 has 15 residues. CDR1 is MGHRA, CDR2 YSYEKL, per germline. J was trimmed by 0 bases and V by 0 bases; bases with no gene match: 2. This clone appeared a few times. What it binds is unknown. This receptor was obtained from a boy aged 10-17 years with moderate ulcerative colitis. Material for sequencing was blood. V usage is TRBV4-1 and J usage is TRBJ2-7; 7 bases are shared with TRBD2. Here the CDR3 DNA reads TGCGCCAGCAGCCAAGATCGGGAGGACTCCTACGAGCAGTACTTC. Its protein product is CASSQDREDSYEQYF.